This T cell receptor beta chain originates from a study of radiation and T cells in renal cell carcinoma. Details on this clone: The target antigen is unknown.

Germline CDR1 and CDR2: MNHEY and SMNVEV (reference sequence). The CDR3 runs 14 residues. V was clipped by 5 bases and J by 4 bases; unmatched bases: 7. General study points: From baseline, blood top tumor clonotypes peaked at 2 weeks post-radiation. Pretreatment tumor biopsies were lacking, so baseline clonotypes are unknown.

Time point denoted: baseline pretreatment blood. Treatment of the sample: 15 Gy SBRT to primary tumor, nephrectomy 4 weeks later. The tumor was a clear cell renal cell carcinoma. Generated by immunoSEQ multiplex PCR, the TCRdb table keeps only in-frame clones and is missing some. This table holds approximately 110,000 clones, roughly 80% found once. The receptor's source is a woman in her sixties or seventies with renal cell carcinoma. V usage is TRBV27 and J usage is TRBJ1-2, with TRBD1 identical over 7 bases. The starting material was blood, obtained from a patient whose treatment included radiotherapy and nephrectomy. CDR3 residues: CASSPQTGPYGYTF. The CDR3 region has the DNA TGTGCCAGCAGTCCACAGACAGGGCCCTATGGCTACACCTTC.